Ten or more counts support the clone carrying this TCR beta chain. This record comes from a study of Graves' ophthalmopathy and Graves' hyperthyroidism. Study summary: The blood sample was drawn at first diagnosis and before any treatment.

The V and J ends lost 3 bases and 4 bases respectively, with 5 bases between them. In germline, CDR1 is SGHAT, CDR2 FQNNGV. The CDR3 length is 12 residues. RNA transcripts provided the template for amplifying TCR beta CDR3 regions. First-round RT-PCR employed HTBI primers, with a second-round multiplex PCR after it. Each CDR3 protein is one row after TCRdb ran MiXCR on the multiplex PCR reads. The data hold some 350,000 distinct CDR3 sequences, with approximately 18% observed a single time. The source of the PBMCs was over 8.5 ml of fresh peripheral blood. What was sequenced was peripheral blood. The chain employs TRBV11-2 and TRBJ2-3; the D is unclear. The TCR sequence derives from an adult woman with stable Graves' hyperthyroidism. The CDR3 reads CASSFIADTQYF. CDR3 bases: TGTGCCAGCAGCTTCATAGCAGATACGCAGTATTTT.